This TCR beta chain came from a study of beta chain features in type 1 diabetes. As for this clone: As yet, its antigen is unknown.

The CDR3 loop spans 16 amino acids. Germline V gene sequence: CDR1 SGHTA, CDR2 FQGNSA. Trimming removed 5 bases from V and 2 bases from J, with 16 bases in between. Study-wide results and caveats: The study found fewer insertions and more deletions at VDJ junctions in type 1 diabetes patients.

Reverse transcribing all isolated RNA meant expressed TCRB transcripts were sequenced. Profiling relied on immunoSEQ multiplex PCR, and the TCRdb table lists in-frame clones only, not all of them. Of 110,000 to 150,000 clones listed, over 8% were seen once; the top ten hold around 0.65%. This chain joins TRBV7-2 and TRBJ2-1; maybe TRBD1 (6 bases). The clonotype originates from a woman aged 40 to 50 in good health. Material: central memory CD4+ T cells from blood. The DNA for the CDR3 is TGTGCCAGCAGCCCGGGACAACAACCGCCCTACAATGAGCAGTTCTTC. Translating gives CASSPGQQPPYNEQFF. The full variable domain, with the rest looked up from reference TRBV7-2 and TRBJ2-1, is GAGVSQSPSNKVTEKGKDVELRCDPISGHTALYWYRQSLGQGLEFLIYFQGNSAPDKSGLPSDRFSAERTGGSVSTLTIQRTQQEDSAVYLCASSPGQQPPYNEQFFGPGTRLTVL.